This paragraph reports one T cell receptor (beta chain). This clonotype was detected a few times. This receptor's antigen is unknown. Base quality data are lacking; no much larger clone is found one base away. This sample is part of a study of T-cell reconstitution after alpha-beta-depleted transplantation in children (dated by TCRdb to between 2015 and 2016). For context, the study as a whole: Using TCR repertoire profiling, the study followed T-cell immune reconstitution in a quantitative way in children after TCRalphabeta/CD19-depleted allogeneic hematopoietic cell transplantation.

Results the study describes overall, beyond this receptor: The apparently early recovery of alphabetaT-cell counts about two months after transplant reportedly depended on only several hundred rapidly expanded clones that came from non-depleted graft cells. Hyperexpanded clone frequencies declined over subsequent months; after one year, T-cell counts and TCRbeta diversity were mostly attributed to newly produced T cells. In some patients, the high TCRbeta diversity seen at day 60 was put down to recipient T cells and intrathymic progenitors that had survived conditioning.

The treatment or condition label on this specimen signifies: allogeneic hematopoietic cell transplantation with graft depleted of TCRalphabeta T cells and CD19 B cells. TCRalphabeta/CD19-depleted allogeneic hematopoietic cell grafts were given to the transplant recipients, all of whom were children. The library was prepared using PCR. Sequenced on an Illumina HiSeq 2500. TCR library preparation used molecular barcoding, with unique molecular identifiers applied to normalize quantification of the TCRbeta repertoire. TCRdb passed the public sequencing reads through fastp at Q25 and MiXCR, retaining productive beta sequences. Entries are consolidated by CDR3 protein sequence, retaining the most common genes and DNA. For this sample there are 600,000 to 700,000 distinct CDR3 sequences; less than 15% appear just once. The top ten constitute around 0.8% of the sample. The CDR3 has 18 amino acids, counting the end cysteine and phenylalanine. Only the CDR3 DNA stays, 54 bases, in frame from base 1. Per the germline V gene, SGHTA is the CDR1 and FQGTGA is the CDR2. Between the V and J ends, shortened by 4 bases and 0 bases respectively, the junction contains 20 bases.

The sample consisted of PBMCs, taken before TCRalphabeta/CD19-depleted stem cell transplant. The chain links TRBV7-3 with TRBJ2-3; the D segment cannot be called with confidence. This receptor was taken from a girl aged 2 to 9 with congenital amegakaryocytic thrombocytopenia, due to receive a stem cell transplant. This receptor carries the CDR3 CASSSTAWSSLSTDTQYF. In nucleotide form, the sequence is TGTGCCAGCAGCTCCACCGCCTGGAGTAGCTTAAGCACAGATACGCAGTATTTT. When the CDR3 is completed using the reference TRBV7-3 and TRBJ2-3 genes on either side, the full variable domain is GAGVSQTPSNKVTEKGKYVELRCDPISGHTALYWYRQSLGQGPEFLIYFQGTGAADDSGLPNDRFFAVRPEGSVSTLKIQRTERGDSAVYLCASSSTAWSSLSTDTQYFGPGTRLTVL.